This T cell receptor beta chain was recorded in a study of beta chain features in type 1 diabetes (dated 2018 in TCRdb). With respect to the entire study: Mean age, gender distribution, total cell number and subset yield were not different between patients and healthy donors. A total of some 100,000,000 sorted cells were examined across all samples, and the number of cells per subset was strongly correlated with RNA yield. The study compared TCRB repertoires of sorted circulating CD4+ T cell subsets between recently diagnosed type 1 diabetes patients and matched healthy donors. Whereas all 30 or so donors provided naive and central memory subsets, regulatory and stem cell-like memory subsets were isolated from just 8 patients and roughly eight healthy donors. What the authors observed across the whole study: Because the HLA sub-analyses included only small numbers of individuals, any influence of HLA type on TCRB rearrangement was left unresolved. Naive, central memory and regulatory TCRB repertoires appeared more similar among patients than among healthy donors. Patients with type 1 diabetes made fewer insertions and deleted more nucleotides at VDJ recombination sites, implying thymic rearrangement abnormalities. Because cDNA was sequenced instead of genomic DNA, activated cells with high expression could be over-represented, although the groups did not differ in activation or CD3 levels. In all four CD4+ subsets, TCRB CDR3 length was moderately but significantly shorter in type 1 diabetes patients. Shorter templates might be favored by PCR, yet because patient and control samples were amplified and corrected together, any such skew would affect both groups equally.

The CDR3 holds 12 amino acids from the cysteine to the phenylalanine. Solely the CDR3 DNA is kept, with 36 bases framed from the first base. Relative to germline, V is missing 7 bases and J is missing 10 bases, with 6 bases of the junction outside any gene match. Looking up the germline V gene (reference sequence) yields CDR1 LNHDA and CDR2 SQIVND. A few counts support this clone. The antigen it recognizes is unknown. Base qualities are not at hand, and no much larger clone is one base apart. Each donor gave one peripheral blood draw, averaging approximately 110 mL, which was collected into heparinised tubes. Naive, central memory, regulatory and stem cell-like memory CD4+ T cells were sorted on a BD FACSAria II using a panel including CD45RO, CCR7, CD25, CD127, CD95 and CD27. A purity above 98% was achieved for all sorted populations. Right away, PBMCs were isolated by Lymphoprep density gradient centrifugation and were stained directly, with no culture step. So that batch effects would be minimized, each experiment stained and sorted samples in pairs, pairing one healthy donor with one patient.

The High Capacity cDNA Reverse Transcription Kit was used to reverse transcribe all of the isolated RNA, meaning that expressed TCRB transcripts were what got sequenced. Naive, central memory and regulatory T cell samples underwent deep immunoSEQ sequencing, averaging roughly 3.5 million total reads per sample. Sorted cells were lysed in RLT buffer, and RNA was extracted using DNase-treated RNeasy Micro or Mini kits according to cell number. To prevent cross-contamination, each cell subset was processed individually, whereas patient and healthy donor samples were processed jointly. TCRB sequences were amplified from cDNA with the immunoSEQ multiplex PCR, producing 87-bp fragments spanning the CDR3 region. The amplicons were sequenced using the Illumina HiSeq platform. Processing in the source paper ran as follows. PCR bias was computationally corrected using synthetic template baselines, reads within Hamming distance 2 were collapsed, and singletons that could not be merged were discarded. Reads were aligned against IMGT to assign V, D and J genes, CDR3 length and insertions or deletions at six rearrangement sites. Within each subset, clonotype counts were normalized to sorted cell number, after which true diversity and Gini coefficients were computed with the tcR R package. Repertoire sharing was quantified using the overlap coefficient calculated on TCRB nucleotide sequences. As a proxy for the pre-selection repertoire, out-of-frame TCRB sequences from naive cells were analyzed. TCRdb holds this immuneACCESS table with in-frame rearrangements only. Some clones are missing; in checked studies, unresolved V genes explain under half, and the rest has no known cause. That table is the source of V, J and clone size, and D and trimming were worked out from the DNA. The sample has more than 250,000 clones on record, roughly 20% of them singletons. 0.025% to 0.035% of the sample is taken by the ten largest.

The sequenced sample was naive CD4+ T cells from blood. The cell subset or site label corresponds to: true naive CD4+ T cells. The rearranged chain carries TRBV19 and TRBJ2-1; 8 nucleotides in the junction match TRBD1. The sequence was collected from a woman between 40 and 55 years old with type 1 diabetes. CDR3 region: CASKKTGDEQFF. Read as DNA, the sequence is TGTGCCAGTAAAAAGACAGGGGACGAGCAGTTCTTC.